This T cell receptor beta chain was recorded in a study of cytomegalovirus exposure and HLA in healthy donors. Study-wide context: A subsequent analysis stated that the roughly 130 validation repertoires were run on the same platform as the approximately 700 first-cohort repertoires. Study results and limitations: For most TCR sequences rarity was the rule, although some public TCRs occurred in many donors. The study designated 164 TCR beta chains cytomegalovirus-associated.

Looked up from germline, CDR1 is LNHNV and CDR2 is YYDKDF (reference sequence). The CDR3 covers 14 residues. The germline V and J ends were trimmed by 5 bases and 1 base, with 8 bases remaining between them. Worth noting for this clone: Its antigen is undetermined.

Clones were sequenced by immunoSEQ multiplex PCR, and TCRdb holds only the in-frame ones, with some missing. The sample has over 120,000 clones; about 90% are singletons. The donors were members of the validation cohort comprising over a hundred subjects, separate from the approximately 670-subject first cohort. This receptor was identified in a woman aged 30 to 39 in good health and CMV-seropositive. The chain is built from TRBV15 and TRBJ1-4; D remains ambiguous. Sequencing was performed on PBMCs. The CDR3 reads CATSLQLTNEKLFF. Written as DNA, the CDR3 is TGTGCCACCAGCCTACAGTTAACTAATGAAAAACTGTTTTTT.